The next 7 T cell receptor beta chains were all read from a single sample in a study of T cell responses to AZD1222 COVID-19 vaccine. Assay: immunoSEQ multiplex PCR; the TCRdb copy retains only in-frame clones and omits some. The table includes fewer than 200,000 clones, just over 90% detected once. Sequences were derived from peripheral blood, sampled on day 0 of MenACWY control vaccination. The receptors were sampled from an adult in good health.

The V and J genes are TRBV18 and TRBJ2-3, with TRBD1 matching 7 bases. The CDR3 covers 12 residues. The germline V gene encodes CDR1 KGHSH and CDR2 LQKENI. Trimming removed 3 bases from V and 14 bases from J; junction bases left unmatched: 8. As DNA, the CDR3 is TGTGCCAGCTCACCGGGGGACAGACATGGGTATTTT. Protein product: CASSPGDRHGYF.

This CDR3 is CASSLIPLNTEAFF. The CDR3 coding sequence is TGTGCCAGCAGCTTGATCCCGCTGAACACTGAAGCTTTCTTT. The chain carries TRBV5-5 and TRBJ1-1; D is unclear. CDR3 size: 14 residues. Per the germline V gene, CDR1 is SGHKS and CDR2 is YYEKEE (reference sequence). V lost 1 base and J lost 0, with 7 bases in between.

The chain carries TRBV12-3 or TRBV12-4 and TRBJ1-2; no firm D call. CDR3 length: 11 amino acids. Trimming left V 3 bases short and J 6 bases short, with 5 bases between. CDR3 sequence (DNA): TGTGCCAGCAGTTTCGTCCATGGCTACACCTTC. Translation: CASSFVHGYTF.

The gene calls are TRBV5-1 and TRBJ1-1; D remains ambiguous. V was trimmed by 0 bases and J by 5 bases, leaving 17 bases between them. The CDR3 contains 16 residues. The germline gives CDR1 SGHRS, CDR2 YFSETQ. The chain's CDR3 is CASSLAPGTSQTEAFF. The DNA of the CDR3 is TGCGCCAGCAGCTTGGCGCCGGGAACGTCCCAAACTGAAGCTTTCTTT.

The chain carries TRBV5-1 and TRBJ2-5; tentatively, D is TRBD1 (6 bases). This CDR3 contains 14 residues. Trimming stripped 3 bases from V and 2 bases from J, with 11 bases between. Germline V lookup: CDR1 SGHRS, CDR2 YFSETQ. The chain's CDR3 is CASSSGTPQETQYF. For the CDR3, the DNA is TGCGCCAGCAGCTCGGGGACACCACAAGAGACCCAGTACTTC.

The count of this clone is one. The chain links TRBV5-4 to TRBJ1-2; D is uncertain. CDR1 SGHNT and CDR2 YYREEE come from the germline V gene (reference sequence). This CDR3 region has 14 residues. V lost 6 bases and J 5 bases, leaving 17 bases between the germline ends. CDR3 loop: CASTPPPPAYGYTF. The CDR3 nucleotides are TGTGCCAGCACCCCTCCCCCCCCCGCTTATGGCTACACCTTC. The variable domain in full, completed from reference TRBV5-4 and TRBJ1-2, reads ETGVTQSPTHLIKTRGQQVTLRCSSQSGHNTVSWYQQALGQGPQFIFQYYREEENGRGNFPPRFSGLQFPNYSSELNVNALELDDSALYLCASTPPPPAYGYTFGSGTRLTVV.

In this sample, this clone turned up a few times. The rearrangement joins TRBV14 to TRBJ1-1; D is unresolved. Germline loops: CDR1 SGHDN, CDR2 FVKESK. The CDR3 loop spans 15 amino acids. Between the trimmed V and J ends, which lost 4 bases and 4 bases, there was a span of 16 bases. CDR3 nucleotide sequence: TGTGCCAGCAGCCCTCTAGGATGGCAAGGCACTGAAGCTTTCTTT. It yields the protein CASSPLGWQGTEAFF. Using reference TRBV14 and TRBJ1-1 for the parts outside the CDR3, the full variable domain is EAGVTQFPSHSVIEKGQTVTLRCDPISGHDNLYWYRRVMGKEIKFLLHFVKESKQDESGMPNNRFLAERTGGTYSTLKVQPAELEDSGVYFCASSPLGWQGTEAFFGQGTRLTVV.